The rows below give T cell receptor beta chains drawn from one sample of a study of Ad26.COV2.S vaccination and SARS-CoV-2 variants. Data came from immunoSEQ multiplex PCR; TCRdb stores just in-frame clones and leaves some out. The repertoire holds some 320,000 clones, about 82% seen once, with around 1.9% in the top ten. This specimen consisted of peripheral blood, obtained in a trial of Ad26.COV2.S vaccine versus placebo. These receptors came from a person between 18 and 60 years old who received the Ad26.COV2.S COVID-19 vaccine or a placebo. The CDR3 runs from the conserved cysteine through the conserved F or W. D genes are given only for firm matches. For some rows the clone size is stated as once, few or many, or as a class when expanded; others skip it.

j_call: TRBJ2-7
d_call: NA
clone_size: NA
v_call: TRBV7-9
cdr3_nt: TGTGCCAGCAGCTTACAATACGAGCAGTACTTC
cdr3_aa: CASSLQYEQYF

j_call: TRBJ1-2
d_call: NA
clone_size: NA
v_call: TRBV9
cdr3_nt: TGTGCCAGCAGCGTAGGCGGGGCAATCCATGGCTACACCTTC
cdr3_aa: CASSVGGAIHGYTF

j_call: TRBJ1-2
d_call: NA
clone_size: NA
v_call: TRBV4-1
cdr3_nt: TGCGCCAGCAGCCAAGGACAGCCCTATGGCTACACCTTC
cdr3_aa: CASSQGQPYGYTF

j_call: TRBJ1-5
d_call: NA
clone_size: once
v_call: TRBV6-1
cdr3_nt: TGTGCCAGCAGTGAAAGGGGTAGGACAGATCTTAGCAATCAGCCCCAGCATTTT
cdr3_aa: CASSERGRTDLSNQPQHF

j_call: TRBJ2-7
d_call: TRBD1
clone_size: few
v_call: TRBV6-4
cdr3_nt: TGTGCCACCCTCGGGACAGGGGGACCGTACGAGCAGTACTTC
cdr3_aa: CATLGTGGPYEQYF

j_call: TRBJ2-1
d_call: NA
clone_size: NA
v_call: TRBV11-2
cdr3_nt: TGTGCCAGCACCTTGAGGGTTAATAACAATGAGCAGTTCTTC
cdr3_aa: CASTLRVNNNEQFF

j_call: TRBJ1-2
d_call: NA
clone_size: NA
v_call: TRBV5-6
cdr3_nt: TGTGCCAGCAGCTTGGGGACTGTAGACGTCTATGGCTACACCTTC
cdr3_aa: CASSLGTVDVYGYTF

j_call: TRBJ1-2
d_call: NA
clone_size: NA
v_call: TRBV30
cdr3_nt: TGTGCCTGGAGTAAAGGGACGGATGACTATGGCTACACCTTC
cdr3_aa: CAWSKGTDDYGYTF

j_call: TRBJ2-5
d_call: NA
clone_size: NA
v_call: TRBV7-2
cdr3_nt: TGTGCCAGCAGCTTAGAGGGGACTTACGGGGGAAAGACCCAGTACTTC
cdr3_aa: CASSLEGTYGGKTQYF

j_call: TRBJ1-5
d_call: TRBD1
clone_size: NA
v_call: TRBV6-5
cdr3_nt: TGTGCCAGCAGCGCCCCCGGGACAGCTAATCAGCCCCAGCATTTT
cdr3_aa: CASSAPGTANQPQHF

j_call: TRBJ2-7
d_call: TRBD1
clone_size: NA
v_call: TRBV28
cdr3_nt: TGTGCCAGCAGCCCCCTAAGGACAGGGTGGGCCGAGCAGTACTTC
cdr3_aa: CASSPLRTGWAEQYF

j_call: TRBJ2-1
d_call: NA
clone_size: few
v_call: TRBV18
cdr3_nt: TGTGCCAGCTCACAGCGAGAGGCGAACAATGAGCAGTTCTTC
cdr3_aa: CASSQREANNEQFF

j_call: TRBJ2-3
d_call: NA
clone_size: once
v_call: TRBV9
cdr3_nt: TGTGCCAGCAGCGACCGGGTAGGAGGAAGCACAGATACGCAGTATTTT
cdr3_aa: CASSDRVGGSTDTQYF

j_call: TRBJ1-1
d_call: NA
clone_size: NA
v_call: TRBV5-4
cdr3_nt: TGTGCCAGCAGCTTGAAACAGGGGAACACTGAAGCTTTCTTT
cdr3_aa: CASSLKQGNTEAFF